This T cell receptor beta chain was identified during a study of PD-L1 blockade in urothelial cancer. The time point denotes: pretreatment peripheral blood. CDR1 WNHNN and CDR2 SYGVQD come from the germline V gene (reference sequence). The CDR3 runs 15 residues. V lost 0 bases, J lost 0 bases, and 2 bases stayed unmatched. Here immunoSEQ multiplex PCR was the method, and the copy in TCRdb shows in-frame clones only, minus some. Of around 100,000 clones listed, around 86% are singletons. This chain uses TRBV10-1 with TRBJ2-7, with TRBD2 matching 7 bases. This receptor was taken from a man aged 55 to 70 with urothelial cancer. The specimen was PBMCs, collected around atezolizumab (anti-PD-L1) treatment. CDR3 nucleotide sequence: TGCGCCAGCAGTGAGTCGGCTAGCGGCTCCTACGAGCAGTACTTC. Encoded protein: CASSESASGSYEQYF.